This T cell receptor (beta chain) was identified during a study of naive and memory T cell subsets. Study-level results: Naive and memory subsets had different power law exponents for TCR abundance.

In this sample, this clonotype turned up many times. Antigen unknown. The beta constant-region primer was an equimolar mix of two oligonucleotides covering TRBC1 and TRBC2. MiXCR, run by TCRdb on the UMI-ligation and nested PCR reads, gives a single entry per CDR3 protein. The sample records under 100,000 distinct CDR3 sequences, 6% to 7.5% being singletons. Four subsets defined by CD45RA and CD27 were sorted after CD3, CD4, CD8 and live/dead staining. Sequencing was carried out using central memory CD4+ T cells from blood. The clonotype was recovered from a human donor in good health.

The CDR3 sequence is CSVGIGSGKVYGYTF. In DNA, the CDR3 is TGCAGCGTTGGAATCGGGAGCGGGAAAGTCTATGGCTACACCTTC. The chain joins TRBV29-1 to TRBJ1-2; D gene uncertain. This CDR3 has 15 amino acids. Germline CDR1 reads SQVTM; CDR2 reads ANQGSEA. V was cut by 4 bases and J by 4 bases, with 19 bases left in between.